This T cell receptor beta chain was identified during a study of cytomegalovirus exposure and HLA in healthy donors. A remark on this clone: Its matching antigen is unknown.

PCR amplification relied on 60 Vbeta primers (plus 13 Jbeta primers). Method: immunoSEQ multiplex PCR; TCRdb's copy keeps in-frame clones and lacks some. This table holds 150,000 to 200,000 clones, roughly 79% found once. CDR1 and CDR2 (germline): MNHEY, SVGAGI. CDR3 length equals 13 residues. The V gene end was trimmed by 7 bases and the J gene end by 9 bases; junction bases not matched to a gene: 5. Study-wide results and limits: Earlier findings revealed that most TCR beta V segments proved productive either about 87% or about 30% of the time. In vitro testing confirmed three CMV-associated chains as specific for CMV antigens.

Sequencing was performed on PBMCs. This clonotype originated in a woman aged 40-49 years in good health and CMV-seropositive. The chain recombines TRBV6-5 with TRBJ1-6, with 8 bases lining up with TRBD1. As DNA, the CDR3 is TGTGCCAGCACCGTGGACAGGGTTTCACCCCTCCACTTT. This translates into CASTVDRVSPLHF.